The present entry profiles one T cell receptor (beta chain) with its context. The authors reverse transcribed roughly 0.5 to 1 ug RNA with random hexamers. TCRdb fed the immunoSEQ multiplex PCR reads into MiXCR, producing one record per CDR3 protein. Of about 150,000 distinct CDR3 sequences listed, under 97% were seen once; the top ten hold over 0.075%. This sample is part of a study of CD8 T cells in Susac syndrome. CDR1 and CDR2 from the germline V gene are DFQATT and SNEGSKA (reference sequence). The V segment lost 5 bases and the J segment 1 base; nucleotides outside the gene matches: 18. This CDR3 region has 18 residues.

Input material: CD4+ T cells from PBMCs. The clonotype comes from a human donor with Susac syndrome. V is TRBV20-1 and J is TRBJ1-1, with TRBD1 matching 8 bases. CDR3 sequence reads: CSAPDRDRIGWGNTEAFF. The CDR3 bases are TGCAGTGCTCCAGACCGGGACAGGATTGGTTGGGGGAACACTGAAGCTTTCTTT.